Listed below are T cell receptor beta chains from one sample, sequenced in a study of blood T cells in healthy people across ages. TCRdb called the 5' RACE reads again in MiXCR, with one record for every CDR3 protein. Found here are about 1.6 million distinct CDR3 sequences, about 35% of them singletons; the top ten hold about 11%. The sample taken for sequencing was blood. The origin of the receptors is a woman aged 30 to 39 in good health. Both conserved end residues are part of each CDR3. Each record gives: J gene, clone size, D gene, V gene, CDR3 length, CDR3 DNA, CDR3 protein. D genes are given only for firm matches. Clone sizes are given selectively: once, few, many, or a class where the clone is expanded.

TRBJ1-2 NA NA TRBV10-3 14 TGTGCCGTCAGTGAGTCGACGGTATCCTATGGCTACACCTTC CAVSESTVSYGYTF
TRBJ2-7 NA NA TRBV20-1 13 TGCAGTGCTAGAGATTACGGAGTTTACGAGCAGTACTTC CSARDYGVYEQYF
TRBJ1-1 NA TRBD1 TRBV12-3/TRBV12-4 14 TGTGCCAGCAGAATAAAGGGGGCGAACACTGAAGCTTTCTTT CASRIKGANTEAFF
TRBJ2-5 NA NA TRBV20-1 16 TGCAGTGCTAGAGAGCGAACTCGGGAGTGGTCTACGGAGCAGTACTTC CSARERTREWSTEQYF
TRBJ2-7 few TRBD1 TRBV6-2/TRBV6-3 16 TGTGCCAGCAGTCAGTTTGGGACAGGCCTCTCCTACGAGCAGTACTTC CASSQFGTGLSYEQYF
TRBJ1-5 NA NA TRBV20-1 14 TGCAGTGCCACCCTGGACAGTAACAATCAGCCCCAGCATTTT CSATLDSNNQPQHF
TRBJ2-7 NA NA TRBV12-3/TRBV12-4 16 TGTGCCAGCAGTTTTCTTCTGGTCGGATACCTTGGGGCCCAGTACTTC CASSFLLVGYLGAQYF
TRBJ2-7 many TRBD1 TRBV29-1 12 TGCAGCGTTGAAGGACAGGGCTCCGAGCAGTACTTC CSVEGQGSEQYF
TRBJ2-5 NA NA TRBV7-6 13 TGTGCCAGCAGCACAGTAGGGGGGGAGACCCAGTACTTC CASSTVGGETQYF
TRBJ2-3 few NA TRBV6-5 18 TGTGCCAGCAGTTACTCGATGTCTGGACTAACTAGCACAGATACGCAGTATTTT CASSYSMSGLTSTDTQYF
TRBJ2-4 few NA TRBV20-1 15 TGCAGTGCTAGAGTTTGGAGGGGAGCCAAAAACATTCAGTACTTC CSARVWRGAKNIQYF
TRBJ2-1 NA TRBD1 TRBV28 21 TGTGCCAGCAGTTCCGACCCGGACAGGGATCCCATAGCGAGATCCTACAATGAGCAGTTCTTC CASSSDPDRDPIARSYNEQFF
TRBJ2-7 NA TRBD1 TRBV11-2 16 TGTGCCAGCAGCTCCCCCGAACAGGGGTCCCCCTACGAGCAGTACTTC CASSSPEQGSPYEQYF
TRBJ1-1 NA NA TRBV27 12 TGTGCCAGCAGGAGCCCGGGCACTGAAGCTTTCTTT CASRSPGTEAFF
TRBJ2-3 NA NA TRBV28 15 TGTGCCAGCGCCCCGGAACCGATCAGCACAGATACGCAGTATTTT CASAPEPISTDTQYF
TRBJ2-7 NA TRBD2 TRBV2 12 TGTGCCAGCGCCCCGGGGGGCTACGAGCAGTACTTC CASAPGGYEQYF
TRBJ2-5 few NA TRBV5-1 13 TGCGCCAGCAAATTAGGGTACCAAGAGACCCAGTACTTC CASKLGYQETQYF
TRBJ2-7 NA NA TRBV18 14 TGTGCCAGCTCACACGGGCCTAAATCCTACGAGCAGTACTTC CASSHGPKSYEQYF
TRBJ1-4 NA TRBD1 TRBV29-1 12 TGCTCGACGGGACAGGGAGATGAAAAACTGTTTTTT CSTGQGDEKLFF
TRBJ2-7 NA TRBD2 TRBV4-2 17 TGTGCCAGCAGCCAAGAGGGCACTCCAGTAGCGGGGTACGAGCAGTACTTC CASSQEGTPVAGYEQYF
TRBJ2-5 once TRBD2 TRBV20-1 14 TGCAGTGCAAAGACTAGCGGGAGGGGGGAGACCCAGTACTTC CSAKTSGRGETQYF
TRBJ2-7 many NA TRBV10-3 13 TGTGCCATCAGTCGGGACGTCTCCTACGAGCAGTACTTC CAISRDVSYEQYF
TRBJ1-2 NA NA TRBV5-1 15 TGCGCCAGCAGCTTGGGGGACATCAAGAGGTATGGCTACACCTTC CASSLGDIKRYGYTF
TRBJ1-1 NA TRBD1 TRBV5-1 15 TGCGCCAGCAGCGTCCAGACAGGGGTGAACACTGAAGCTTTCTTT CASSVQTGVNTEAFF
TRBJ2-3 NA NA TRBV7-3 15 TGTGCCAGCAGCGCGGGGGCGGGGAGCACAGATACGCAGTATTTT CASSAGAGSTDTQYF
TRBJ1-6 few NA TRBV4-1 17 TGCGCCAGCAGCCAAGATTGGCCCAGGGCTGCAACTTCACCCCTCCACTTT CASSQDWPRAATSPLHF
TRBJ2-3 NA TRBD2 TRBV6-2/TRBV6-3 15 TGTGCCAGCAGTGACTTGAGCGGGGGGCCAGATACGCAGTATTTT CASSDLSGGPDTQYF
TRBJ2-3 NA TRBD1 TRBV2 14 TGTGCCACGAGGGACAGCACACTCTTCCATACGCAGTATTTT CATRDSTLFHTQYF
TRBJ2-2 NA NA TRBV4-1 19 TGCGCCAGCAGCCAGCCCAAGAGCGAGGGGGGCGAGAGAACCGGGGAGCTGTTTTTT CASSQPKSEGGERTGELFF
TRBJ2-5 NA TRBD2 TRBV3-1 15 TGTGCCAGCAGCCAAGATACAGCGGGGGAAGAGACCCAGTACTTC CASSQDTAGEETQYF
TRBJ2-7 few NA TRBV7-9 14 TGTGCCAGTGAACCCCTGGGGGGAACCTACGAGCAGTACTTC CASEPLGGTYEQYF
TRBJ2-1 NA NA TRBV5-5 12 TGTGCCAGCATCCGGGACAACAACAATGAGTTCTTC CASIRDNNNEFF
TRBJ2-7 NA NA TRBV6-1 14 TGTGCCAGCAGTGAAGGCACGGCTTACTACGAGCAGTACTTC CASSEGTAYYEQYF
TRBJ2-1 NA TRBD2 TRBV20-1 16 TGCAGTGCTAGAGGTCGACTAGCGGTCTCCTACAATGAGCAGTTCTTC CSARGRLAVSYNEQFF
TRBJ2-5 few TRBD2 TRBV10-3 13 TGTGCCTCTTTGGCGGGAGTGGGAGAGACCCAGTACTTC CASLAGVGETQYF
TRBJ2-6 few NA TRBV3-1 17 TGTGCCAGCAGCCGAACACACAGGGCCTCTGGGGCCAACGTCCTGACTTTC CASSRTHRASGANVLTF
TRBJ1-1 few NA TRBV20-1 13 TGCAGTGCTCCCGACATTTCGAACACTGAAGCTTTCTTT CSAPDISNTEAFF
TRBJ2-3 NA NA TRBV19 15 TGTGCCAGTAGTTACGGCAGGAAAGGCACAGATACGCAGTATTTT CASSYGRKGTDTQYF
TRBJ2-5 few NA TRBV20-1 13 TGCAGTGCCACCTCGGACAGCCAAGAGACCCAGTACTTC CSATSDSQETQYF
TRBJ2-3 many TRBD2 TRBV11-2 16 TGTGCCAGCAGCACCGGACTAGCGGGAGTCACAGATACGCAGTATTTT CASSTGLAGVTDTQYF